These T cell receptor beta chains were read from a single sample in a study of control samples from healthy donors and cancer patients. Method: immunoSEQ multiplex PCR; TCRdb's copy keeps in-frame clones and lacks some. This table has under 150,000 clones, approximately 86% appearing once. The sequencing sample was made of blood. The receptors stem from a woman between 25 and 40 years old in good health. CDR3s include the opening cysteine and the closing phenylalanine or tryptophan. The D gene is left open where the match is weak. The size entry is marked missing in some rows and otherwise reads once, few, many or a size class.

clone_size | j_call | d_call | v_call | cdr3_nt | cdr3_aa
. | TRBJ1-1 | . | TRBV10-2 | TGCGCCAGCAGTCGGAAAGGAGGCACTGAAGCTTTCTTT | CASSRKGGTEAFF
. | TRBJ1-6 | . | TRBV5-1 | TGCGCCAGCAGCTTGGCGGGGGGCGAGGATTCACCCCTCCACTTT | CASSLAGGEDSPLHF
. | TRBJ2-5 | TRBD2 | TRBV11-3 | TGTGCCAGCAGCCAAAGGACTAGCGGGTTAGAGACCCAGTACTTC | CASSQRTSGLETQYF
. | TRBJ1-1 | . | TRBV7-2 | TGTGCCAGCAGCTTAGAGGGTCCCGGGACGAACACTGAAGCTTTCTTT | CASSLEGPGTNTEAFF
. | TRBJ2-1 | . | TRBV10-3 | TGTGCCATCAGGGAACGGGAGTTCGATGAGCAGTTCTTC | CAIREREFDEQFF
. | TRBJ1-4 | . | TRBV5-1 | TGCGCCAGCAGCCCTGACGGAGAAAAACTGTTTTTT | CASSPDGEKLFF
. | TRBJ1-1 | . | TRBV27 | TGTGCCAGCAGTTTACGTGGGGGCATCGGTGAAGCTTTCTTT | CASSLRGGIGEAFF
. | TRBJ2-3 | . | TRBV3-1/TRBV3-2 | TGTGCCAGCAGCCAGGGGGGCGCAGATACGCAGTATTTT | CASSQGGADTQYF
. | TRBJ1-6 | TRBD1 | TRBV28 | TGTGCCAGCAGTGCGGGGACAGGGGTGGACACACCCCTCCACTTT | CASSAGTGVDTPLHF
. | TRBJ1-6 | TRBD1 | TRBV25-1 | TGTGCCAGCAGTGGCGGGGACAGGCGGAATTCACCCCTCCACTTT | CASSGGDRRNSPLHF
. | TRBJ1-6 | . | TRBV4-1 | TGCGCCAGCAGCCAAGGTGGACCGGGAAAGAAGACACCCCTCCACTTT | CASSQGGPGKKTPLHF
. | TRBJ2-3 | TRBD2 | TRBV6-1 | TGTGCCAGCAGTGAAGCCCCTCCGGGACTAGCCACAGATACGCAGTATTTT | CASSEAPPGLATDTQYF
once | TRBJ1-5 | . | TRBV18 | TGTGCCAGCTCACCGGGACTCTTCACAGGGAAGCCCACTGGGAGCAATCAGCCCCAGCATTTT | CASSPGLFTGKPTGSNQPQHF
. | TRBJ2-3 | . | TRBV7-2 | TGTGCCAGCAGTTTACAACAGGGGAGGGAAGATACGCAGTATTTT | CASSLQQGREDTQYF
. | TRBJ2-2 | TRBD2 | TRBV5-1 | TGCGCCAGCAGCTTGCGGGAGGGCCTCTCCGGGGAGCTGTTTTTT | CASSLREGLSGELFF
. | TRBJ1-2 | TRBD1 | TRBV5-1 | TGCGCCAGCAGCTTTTCAGGACAGGGACATGGCTACACCTTC | CASSFSGQGHGYTF
. | TRBJ1-5 | . | TRBV11-3 | TGTGCCAGCAGCTTAGGACAGGTCAATCAGCCCCAGCATTTT | CASSLGQVNQPQHF
. | TRBJ1-1 | . | TRBV5-5 | TGTGCCAGCACGCCGGGGGAGTCGAGGACTGAAGCTTTCTTT | CASTPGESRTEAFF
. | TRBJ1-1 | TRBD1 | TRBV19 | TGTGCCAGTAGTAATTCAGGGGGCACTGAAGCTTTCTTT | CASSNSGGTEAFF
. | TRBJ2-3 | TRBD2 | TRBV4-1 | TGCGCCAGCAGCCAAGATTCAACTAGCGGGAATTTAGATACGCAGTATTTT | CASSQDSTSGNLDTQYF
. | TRBJ1-3 | . | TRBV6-2/TRBV6-3 | TGTGCCAGCAGCCCTTCGGTGGGGGGGGCGCTGTGGGACACCATATATTTT | CASSPSVGGALWDTIYF
. | TRBJ1-2 | . | TRBV14 | TGTGCCAGCAGCCAAGGGCGGGAAGGTGGCTACACCTTC | CASSQGREGGYTF
. | TRBJ1-1 | . | TRBV6-5 | TGTGCCAGCTTTACCGTTCAGGCGAACACTGAAGCTTTCTTT | CASFTVQANTEAFF
. | TRBJ1-1 | . | TRBV7-2 | TGTGCCAGCAGCTTACTCGTCGTGGGGGGGAAAGCTTTCTTT | CASSLLVVGGKAFF
. | TRBJ2-7 | TRBD2 | TRBV5-1 | TGCGCCAGCAAGATACTAGCGGGAGGTTACGAGCAGTACTTC | CASKILAGGYEQYF
. | TRBJ1-6 | TRBD1 | TRBV4-1 | TGCGCCAGCAGCCAAGGACAGGGAATCTATAATTCACCCCTCCACTTT | CASSQGQGIYNSPLHF
. | TRBJ1-1 | . | TRBV4-2 | TGTGCCAGCAGCCAGTTTACTGGTGCCGGCACTGAAGCTTTCTTT | CASSQFTGAGTEAFF
. | TRBJ1-1 | . | TRBV2 | TGTGCCAGCAATGGTGGGGGCAGCCCTGGGGCGACTGAAGCTTTCTTT | CASNGGGSPGATEAFF
. | TRBJ2-7 | TRBD1 | TRBV6-5 | TGTGCCAGCTCCTGGACAGGGCTGGCCGAGCAGTACTTC | CASSWTGLAEQYF
. | TRBJ1-1 | . | TRBV18 | TGTGCCAGCTCCCCGGACCCCCCAAGGAACACTGAAGCTTTCTTT | CASSPDPPRNTEAFF
. | TRBJ1-1 | . | TRBV28 | TGTGCCAGCGGACGGGGGGCTTTCTTT | CASGRGAFF
. | TRBJ2-1 | . | TRBV30 | TGTGCCTGGAGTCTGAGTGAGCAGTTCTTC | CAWSLSEQFF
. | TRBJ1-1 | TRBD1 | TRBV7-9 | TGTGCCAGCAGCTTAGAGACGGGACAGGGTCAGGGGACTGAAGCTTTCTTT | CASSLETGQGQGTEAFF
. | TRBJ1-6 | TRBD1 | TRBV10-3 | TGTGCCATCAGTGGGCAGGACAGGGGAAATTCACCCCTCCACTTT | CAISGQDRGNSPLHF
once | TRBJ2-2 | . | TRBV19 | TGTGCCAGTAGTAAGAGGGGCACCGGGGAGCTGTTTTTT | CASSKRGTGELFF
once | TRBJ1-5 | . | TRBV7-2 | TGTGCCAGCACAGGGGCCAATCAGCCCCAGCATTTT | CASTGANQPQHF
. | TRBJ1-5 | . | TRBV14 | TGTGCCAGCAGCCCTAGGGGCAATTACAATCAGCCCCAGCATTTT | CASSPRGNYNQPQHF
. | TRBJ2-5 | . | TRBV24-1 | TGTGCCACCAGCCCGGGCTCAAACGCTAGGCGAGATGGGACCCAGTACTTC | CATSPGSNARRDGTQYF
. | TRBJ1-2 | TRBD1 | TRBV28 | TGTGCCAGCAGTCCGTTAGGGGGCGGCTACACCTTC | CASSPLGGGYTF
. | TRBJ2-7 | . | TRBV10-3 | TGTGCCATCAGATCTATGAACTACGAGCAGTACTTC | CAIRSMNYEQYF
. | TRBJ1-5 | . | TRBV3-1/TRBV3-2 | TGTGCCAGCAGCCAAGATCTCGTGGATCAGCCCCAGCATTTT | CASSQDLVDQPQHF
. | TRBJ2-2 | . | TRBV24-1 | TGTGCCAGTTCAGAAAACACCGGGGAGCTGTTTTTT | CASSENTGELFF
. | TRBJ1-5 | . | TRBV6-1 | TGTGCCAGCAGTGAAGCGGGAGGGTTGAGCAATCAGCCCCAGCATTTT | CASSEAGGLSNQPQHF
. | TRBJ2-2 | TRBD1 | TRBV11-2 | TGTGCCAGCAGCCTCGGACAGGGGACCGGGGAGCTGTTTTTT | CASSLGQGTGELFF
few | TRBJ1-4 | . | TRBV2 | TGTGCCAGCAGTGTTAGGACAGTTCGGACTAATGAAAAACTGTTTTTT | CASSVRTVRTNEKLFF
. | TRBJ1-4 | . | TRBV5-1 | TGCGCCAGCACCCCGGGCAGGGTGGATGAAAAACTGTTTTTT | CASTPGRVDEKLFF
. | TRBJ2-7 | TRBD2 | TRBV7-8 | TGTGCCAGCAGCTTAAGAGGACTAGCTGGGGAGCAGTACTTC | CASSLRGLAGEQYF
. | TRBJ2-1 | TRBD1 | TRBV6-5 | TGTGCCAGCACCGTACAGGGGAGCGCCTACAATGAGCAGTTCTTC | CASTVQGSAYNEQFF
. | TRBJ1-1 | . | TRBV5-4 | TGTGCCAGCAGCCCCGGGGGGGCCACTGAAGCTTTCTTT | CASSPGGATEAFF
. | TRBJ2-5 | TRBD2 | TRBV6-4 | TGTGCCAGCACCTATAGCGGGCTCCAAGAGACCCAGTACTTC | CASTYSGLQETQYF
. | TRBJ1-2 | TRBD1 | TRBV15 | TGTGCCACCAGCAGAGGACAGGGCCTAGGCGGCTACACCTTC | CATSRGQGLGGYTF